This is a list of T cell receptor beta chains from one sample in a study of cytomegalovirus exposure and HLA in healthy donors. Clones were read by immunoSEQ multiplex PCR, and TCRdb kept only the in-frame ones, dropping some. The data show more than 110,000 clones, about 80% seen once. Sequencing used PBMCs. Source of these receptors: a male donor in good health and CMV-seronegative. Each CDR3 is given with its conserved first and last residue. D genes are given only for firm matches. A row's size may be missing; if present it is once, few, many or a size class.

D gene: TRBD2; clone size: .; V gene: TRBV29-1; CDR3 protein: CSGASGETDTQYF
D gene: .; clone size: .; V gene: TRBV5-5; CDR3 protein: CASSSEVLSGNTIYF
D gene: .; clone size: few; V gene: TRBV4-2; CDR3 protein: CASSQEGEAFF
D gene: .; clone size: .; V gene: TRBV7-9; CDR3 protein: CASSSPGQLYEQYF
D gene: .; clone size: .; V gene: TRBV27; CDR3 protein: CASSLLGSSEQPQHF
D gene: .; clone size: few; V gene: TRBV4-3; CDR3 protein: CASSPSPQGGVNTQYF
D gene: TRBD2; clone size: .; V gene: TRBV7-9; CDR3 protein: CASSRGAGGLSGREQFF
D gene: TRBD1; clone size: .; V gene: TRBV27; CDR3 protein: CASSLTGQTYEQYF
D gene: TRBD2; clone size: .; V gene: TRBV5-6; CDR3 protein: CASSLDPGGYNEQFF
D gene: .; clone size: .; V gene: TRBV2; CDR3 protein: CASSEFPPPRGNQPQHF
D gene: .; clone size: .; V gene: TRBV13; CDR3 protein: CASSVPPSIHGYTF
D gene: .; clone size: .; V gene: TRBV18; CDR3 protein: CASSSDSTTYEQYF
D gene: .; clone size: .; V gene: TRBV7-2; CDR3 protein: CASSLYSRDGYTF
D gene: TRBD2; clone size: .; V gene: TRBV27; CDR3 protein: CASSLREGNKNEQFF
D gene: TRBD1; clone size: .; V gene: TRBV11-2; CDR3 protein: CASSLVRDRGVRYEQYF
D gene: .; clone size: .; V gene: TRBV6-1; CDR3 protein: CASSEGTFSAGTEAFF
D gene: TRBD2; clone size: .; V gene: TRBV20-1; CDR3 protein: CRVAGGPEQYF
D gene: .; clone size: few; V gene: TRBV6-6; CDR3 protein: CASRNQEGGPHEQYF
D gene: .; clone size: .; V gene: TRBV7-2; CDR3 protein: CASSLTGFSGANYGYTF
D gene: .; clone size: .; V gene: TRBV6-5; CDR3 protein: CASSPDSTPYEQYF
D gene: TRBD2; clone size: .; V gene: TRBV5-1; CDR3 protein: CASSSSGGAWDTQYF
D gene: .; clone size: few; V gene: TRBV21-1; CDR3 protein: CASSPRGVGGNTEAFF
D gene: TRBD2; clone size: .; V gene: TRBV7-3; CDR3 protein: CASSPGLVVSNTGELFF
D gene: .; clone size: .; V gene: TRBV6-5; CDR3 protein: CASSYGVGASGYTF
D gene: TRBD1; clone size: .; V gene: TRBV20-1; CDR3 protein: CSALRGQAFF
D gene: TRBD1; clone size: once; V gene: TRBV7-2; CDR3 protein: CASSPQGGNTEAFF
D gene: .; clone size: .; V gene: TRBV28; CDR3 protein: CASTPSGRARTIYF
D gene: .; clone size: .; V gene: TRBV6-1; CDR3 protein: CASSRPGPPAGEQYF
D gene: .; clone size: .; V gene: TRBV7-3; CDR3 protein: CASSLSQGQGYTF
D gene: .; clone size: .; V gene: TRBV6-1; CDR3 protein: CASSEVGVPYGYTF
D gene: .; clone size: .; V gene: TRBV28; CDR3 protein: CASTQGLAASKTQYF
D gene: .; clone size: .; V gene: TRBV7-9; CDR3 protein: CASSLAGNTEAFF
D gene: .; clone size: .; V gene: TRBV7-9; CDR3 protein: CASSPLQRGTDTQYF
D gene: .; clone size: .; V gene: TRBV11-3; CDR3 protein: CASSLDSTRTYEQYF
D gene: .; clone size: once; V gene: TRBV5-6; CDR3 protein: CASSFRGSSYEQYF
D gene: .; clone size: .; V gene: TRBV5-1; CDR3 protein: CASSSQQGHVGAFF
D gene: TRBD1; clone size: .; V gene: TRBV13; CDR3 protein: CASSLGDRGLTF
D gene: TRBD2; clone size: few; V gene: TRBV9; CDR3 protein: CASSGLAGTNNEQFF
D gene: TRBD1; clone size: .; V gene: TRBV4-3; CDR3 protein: CASSRSGQGRSNEKLFF
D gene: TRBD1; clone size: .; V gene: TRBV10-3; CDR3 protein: CAISEAGQGRSYTF
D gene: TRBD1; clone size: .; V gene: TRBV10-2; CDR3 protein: CASTFDFSRQGGAAFF
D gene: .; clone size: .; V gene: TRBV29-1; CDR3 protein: CSASQSTNYGYTF
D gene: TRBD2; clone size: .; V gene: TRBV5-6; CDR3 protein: CASSTSGGERNNEQFF
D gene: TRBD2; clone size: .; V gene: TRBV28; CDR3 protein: CANSPGGTQYF
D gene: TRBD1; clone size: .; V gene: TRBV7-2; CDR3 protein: CASSLEGTGYTGELFF
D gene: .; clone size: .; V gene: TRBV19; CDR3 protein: CASRGLSYEQYF
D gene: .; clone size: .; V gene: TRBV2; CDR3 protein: CASSRQALSFSYEQYF
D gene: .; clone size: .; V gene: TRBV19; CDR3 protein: CASSTLEGRQVLNLYSNQPQHF
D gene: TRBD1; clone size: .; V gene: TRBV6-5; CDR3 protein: CASSYQTGGYYGYTF
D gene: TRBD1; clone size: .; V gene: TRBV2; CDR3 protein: CASIRDRGNYGYTF
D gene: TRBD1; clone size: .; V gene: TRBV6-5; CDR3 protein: CASSYSGRGQEGYTF
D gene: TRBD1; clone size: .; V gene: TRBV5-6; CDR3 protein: CASSLYGQGGDREQFF
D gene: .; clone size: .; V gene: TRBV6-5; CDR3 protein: CASSPSQGQETQYF